The subject of this entry is one TCR beta chain. This sample was taken from a study of cytomegalovirus exposure and HLA in healthy donors. In the PCR, 60 Vbeta and 13 Jbeta primers were used. Profiled with immunoSEQ multiplex PCR; TCRdb holds only in-frame clones, not every one. The sample lists tens of thousands of clones; more than 65% were seen once. Trimming took 8 bases from V and 4 from J; bases not matched to a gene: 3. Germline CDR1 MDHEN, CDR2 SYDVKM. The CDR3 has 12 residues. The sample consisted of PBMCs. This chain uses TRBV28 with TRBJ1-2; TRBD1 agrees at 8 bases. The TCR sequence derives from a man aged 25-45 years in good health and CMV-seronegative. The CDR3 DNA sequence: TGTGCCAGCGGGACAGGTCTCTATGGCTACACCTTC. Protein sequence: CASGTGLYGYTF.